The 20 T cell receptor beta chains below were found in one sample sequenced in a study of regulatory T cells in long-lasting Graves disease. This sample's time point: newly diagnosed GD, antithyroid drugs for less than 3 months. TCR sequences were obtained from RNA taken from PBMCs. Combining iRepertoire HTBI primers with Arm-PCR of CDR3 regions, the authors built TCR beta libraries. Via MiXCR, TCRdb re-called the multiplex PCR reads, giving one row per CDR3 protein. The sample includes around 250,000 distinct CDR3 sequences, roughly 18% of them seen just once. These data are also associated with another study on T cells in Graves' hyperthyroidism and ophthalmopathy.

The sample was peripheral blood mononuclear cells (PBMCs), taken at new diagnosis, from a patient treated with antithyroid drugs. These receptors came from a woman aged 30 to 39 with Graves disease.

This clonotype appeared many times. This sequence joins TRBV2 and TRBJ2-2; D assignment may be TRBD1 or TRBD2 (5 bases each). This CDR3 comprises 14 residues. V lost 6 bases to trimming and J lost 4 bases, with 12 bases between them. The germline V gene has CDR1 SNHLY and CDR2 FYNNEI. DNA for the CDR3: TGTGCCAGCAGCCTCAAGGGGAGCACCGGGGAGCTGTTTTTT. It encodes CASSLKGSTGELFF.

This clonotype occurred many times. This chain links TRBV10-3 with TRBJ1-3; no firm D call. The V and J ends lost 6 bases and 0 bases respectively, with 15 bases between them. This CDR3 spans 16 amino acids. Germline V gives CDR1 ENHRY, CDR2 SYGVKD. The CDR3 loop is CAIRGINNSSGNTIYF. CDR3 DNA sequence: TGTGCCATCAGGGGGATTAATAATAGCTCTGGAAACACCATATATTTT.

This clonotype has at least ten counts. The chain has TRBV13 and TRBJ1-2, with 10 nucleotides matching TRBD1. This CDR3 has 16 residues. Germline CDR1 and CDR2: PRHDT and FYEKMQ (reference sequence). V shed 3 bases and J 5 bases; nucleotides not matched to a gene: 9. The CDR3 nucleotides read TGTGCCAGCAGCTTTAAGACAGGGGGCGCATTTTATGGCTACACCTTC. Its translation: CASSFKTGGAFYGYTF.

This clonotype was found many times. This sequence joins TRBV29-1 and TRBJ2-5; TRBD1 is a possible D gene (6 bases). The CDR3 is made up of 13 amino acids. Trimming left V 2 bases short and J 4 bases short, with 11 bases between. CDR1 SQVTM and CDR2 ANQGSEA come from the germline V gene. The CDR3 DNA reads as TGCAGCGTTGAAAGGACAGATCGAGAGACCCAGTACTTC. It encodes CSVERTDRETQYF.

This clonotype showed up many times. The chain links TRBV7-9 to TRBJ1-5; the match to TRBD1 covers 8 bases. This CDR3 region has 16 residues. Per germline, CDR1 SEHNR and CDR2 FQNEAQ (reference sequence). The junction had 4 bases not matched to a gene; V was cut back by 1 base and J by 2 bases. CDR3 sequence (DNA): TGTGCCAGCAGCTTAGGGGCAGGGGGCGGCAATCAGCCCCAGCATTTT. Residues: CASSLGAGGGNQPQHF.

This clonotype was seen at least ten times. CDR3 nucleotides: TGTGCCAGCAGCCACCCTAATGAAAAACTGTTTTTT. Translating it yields CASSHPNEKLFF. This chain connects TRBV5-6 to TRBJ1-4; no clear D. There are 12 residues in the CDR3. The V gene's germline CDR1 is SGHDT and CDR2 YYEEEE. V was pared by 4 bases and J by 3 bases, with 4 bases between.

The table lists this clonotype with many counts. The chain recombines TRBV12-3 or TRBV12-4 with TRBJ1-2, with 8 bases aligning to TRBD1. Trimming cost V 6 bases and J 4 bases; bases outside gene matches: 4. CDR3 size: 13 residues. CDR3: CASRAGGAYGYTF. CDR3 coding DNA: TGTGCCAGCAGAGCAGGGGGCGCCTATGGCTACACCTTC.

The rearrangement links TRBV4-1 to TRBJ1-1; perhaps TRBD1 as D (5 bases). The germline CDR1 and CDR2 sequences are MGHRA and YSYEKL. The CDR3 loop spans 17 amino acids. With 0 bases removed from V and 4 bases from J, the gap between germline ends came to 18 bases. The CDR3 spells CASSQEEGSGPSTEAFF. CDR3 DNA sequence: TGCGCCAGCAGCCAAGAAGAAGGGTCAGGGCCTTCCACTGAAGCTTTCTTT.

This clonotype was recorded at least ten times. The CDR3, as DNA: TGCAGTGCACCCGGACAGGGAAAAGCTTTCTTT. Its translation is CSAPGQGKAFF. This chain joins TRBV20-1 and TRBJ1-1; 8 bases align to TRBD1. The CDR3 length is 11 residues. Per germline, CDR1 DFQATT and CDR2 SNEGSKA (reference sequence). V dropped 6 bases and J dropped 9; count of bases not matched to a gene: 6.

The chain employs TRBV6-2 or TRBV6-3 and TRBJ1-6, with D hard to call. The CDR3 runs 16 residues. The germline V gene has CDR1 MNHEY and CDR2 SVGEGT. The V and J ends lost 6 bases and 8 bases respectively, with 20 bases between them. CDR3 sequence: CASRLLGSQLDSPLHF. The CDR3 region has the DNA TGTGCCAGCAGATTACTCGGATCTCAACTAGATTCACCCCTCCACTTT.

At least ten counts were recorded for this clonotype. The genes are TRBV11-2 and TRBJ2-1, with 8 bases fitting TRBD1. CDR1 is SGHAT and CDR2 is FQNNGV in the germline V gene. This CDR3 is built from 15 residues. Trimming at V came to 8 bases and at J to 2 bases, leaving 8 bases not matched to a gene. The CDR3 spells CASAIRTGTYNEQFF. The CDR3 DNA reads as TGTGCCAGCGCAATTCGGACAGGGACCTACAATGAGCAGTTCTTC.

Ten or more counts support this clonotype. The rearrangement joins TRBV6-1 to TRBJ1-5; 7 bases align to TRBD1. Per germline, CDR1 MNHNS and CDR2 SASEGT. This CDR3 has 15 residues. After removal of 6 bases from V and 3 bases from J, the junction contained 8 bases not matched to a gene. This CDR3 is CASSSRGQNNQPQHF. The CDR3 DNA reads TGTGCCAGCAGCTCTCGGGGACAGAACAATCAGCCCCAGCATTTT.

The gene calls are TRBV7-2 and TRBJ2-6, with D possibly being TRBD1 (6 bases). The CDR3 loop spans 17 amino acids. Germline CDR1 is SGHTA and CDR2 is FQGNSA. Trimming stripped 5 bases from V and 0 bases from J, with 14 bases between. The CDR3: CASSPGTWVSGANVLTF. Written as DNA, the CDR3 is TGTGCCAGCAGCCCCGGGACATGGGTCTCTGGGGCCAACGTCCTGACTTTC.

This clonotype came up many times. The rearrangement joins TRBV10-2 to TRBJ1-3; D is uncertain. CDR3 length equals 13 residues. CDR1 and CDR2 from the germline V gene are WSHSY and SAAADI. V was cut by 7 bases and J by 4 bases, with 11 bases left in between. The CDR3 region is CASTASVGNTIYF. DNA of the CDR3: TGCGCCAGCACCGCTTCGGTCGGAAACACCATATATTTT.

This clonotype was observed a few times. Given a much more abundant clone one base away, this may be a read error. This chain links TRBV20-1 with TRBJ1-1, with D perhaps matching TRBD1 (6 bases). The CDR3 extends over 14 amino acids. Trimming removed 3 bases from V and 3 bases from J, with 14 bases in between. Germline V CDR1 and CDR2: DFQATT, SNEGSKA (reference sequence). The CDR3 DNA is TGCAGTGCTAGTAAGGGGCGGACAGACACTGAAGCTTTCTTT. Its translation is CSASKGRTDTEAFF.

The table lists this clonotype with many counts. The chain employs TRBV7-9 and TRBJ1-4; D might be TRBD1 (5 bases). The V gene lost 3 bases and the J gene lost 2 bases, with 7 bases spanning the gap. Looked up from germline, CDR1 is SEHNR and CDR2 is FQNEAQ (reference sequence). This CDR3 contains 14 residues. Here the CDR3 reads CASSFRGTNEKLFF. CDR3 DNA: TGTGCCAGCAGCTTTCGGGGGACTAATGAAAAACTGTTTTTT.

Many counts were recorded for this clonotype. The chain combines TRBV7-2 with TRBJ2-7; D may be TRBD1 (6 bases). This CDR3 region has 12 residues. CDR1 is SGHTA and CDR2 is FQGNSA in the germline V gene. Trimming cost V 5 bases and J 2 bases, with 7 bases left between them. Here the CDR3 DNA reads TGTGCCAGCAGCGGGGACACCTACGAGCAGTACTTC. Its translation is CASSGDTYEQYF.

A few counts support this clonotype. CDR3 DNA: TGTGCCAGCAGCTTGTGGTGGGACTATGAAGCTTTCTTT. This codes for CASSLWWDYEAFF. This chain uses TRBV5-6 with TRBJ1-1, with D possibly being TRBD1 (5 bases). Germline values: CDR1 SGHDT, CDR2 YYEEEE. Trimming took 1 base from V and 7 from J, leaving 11 bases between them. CDR3 size: 13 residues.

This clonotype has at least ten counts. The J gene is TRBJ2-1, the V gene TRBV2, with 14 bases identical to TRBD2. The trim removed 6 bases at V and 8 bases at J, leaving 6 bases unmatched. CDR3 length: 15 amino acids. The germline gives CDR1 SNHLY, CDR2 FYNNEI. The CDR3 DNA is TGTGCCAGCAGGGGGACTAGCGGGGGCCCGGATGAGCAGTTCTTC. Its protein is CASRGTSGGPDEQFF. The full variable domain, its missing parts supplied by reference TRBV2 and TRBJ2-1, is EPEVTQTPSHQVTQMGQEVILRCVPISNHLYFYWYRQILGQKVEFLVSFYNNEISEKSEIFDDQFSVERPDGSNFTLKIRSTKLEDSAMYFCASRGTSGGPDEQFFGPGTRLTVL.

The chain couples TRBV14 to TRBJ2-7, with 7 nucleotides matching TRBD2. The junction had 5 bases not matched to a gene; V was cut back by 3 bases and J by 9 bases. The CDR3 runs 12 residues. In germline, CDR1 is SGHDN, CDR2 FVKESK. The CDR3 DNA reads TGTGCCAGCAGCCATTGGGGGGGTCGGCAGTACTTC. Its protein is CASSHWGGRQYF.